Below, one TCR beta chain is given with its context. The data stem from a study of blood T cell repertoires in COVID-19. Study context: The United States, Italy and Spain were the sources of the acute and convalescent COVID-19 samples. From T cells, B-cell-depleted T cells, or PBMCs came the material, which was cDNA or gDNA.

Grouping used clinical history reported by participants in a survey and questionnaire. As handled by the study authors: Reference gene primers were amplified, and this amplification served to estimate nucleated cell counts. Libraries were prepared by immunoSEQ multiplex PCR; TCRdb keeps only in-frame clonotypes and omits some of them. That table furnishes V, J and clone size, whereas the DNA furnished D and trimming. The sample lists approximately 270,000 clones, nearly 90% seen once, with approximately 2% in the top ten. The receptor's source is a woman in her sixties or seventies who had recovered from COVID-19. Sequenced input: PBMCs or T cells enriched from blood (not recorded which).

The CDR3 reads CASSISDALRVSRGYTF. CDR3 DNA sequence: TGTGCCAGTAGTATCTCTGACGCTCTCAGGGTGTCTCGGGGCTACACCTTC. The V call is TRBV19, the J call TRBJ1-2, with D possibly TRBD1 on 5 matching bases. V shed 3 bases and J shed 8 bases, with 25 bases lying between them. The CDR3 spans 17 residues. CDR1 is LNHDA, CDR2 SQIVND, per germline (reference sequence).